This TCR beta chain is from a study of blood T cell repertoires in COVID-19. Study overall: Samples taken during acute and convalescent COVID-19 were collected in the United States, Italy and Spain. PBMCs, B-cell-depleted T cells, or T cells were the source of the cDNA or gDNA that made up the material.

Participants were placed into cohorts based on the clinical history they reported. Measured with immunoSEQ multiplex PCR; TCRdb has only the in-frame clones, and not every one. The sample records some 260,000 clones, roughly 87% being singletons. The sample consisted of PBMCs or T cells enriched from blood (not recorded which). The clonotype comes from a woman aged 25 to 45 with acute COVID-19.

CDR3 nucleotide sequence: TGTGCCAGCAAAGCTACCTACAATGAGCAGTTCTTC. This encodes CASKATYNEQFF. V is TRBV6-5 and J is TRBJ2-1, with D unresolved. In germline, CDR1 is MNHEY, CDR2 SVGAGI. The CDR3 runs to 12 residues. V was cut by 7 bases and J by 2 bases, with 6 bases left in between.